The 19 T cell receptor beta chains reported below all come from one sample, sequenced in a study of T cell repertoires in cytomegalovirus infection. One entry per CDR3 protein, called by TCRdb with MiXCR from the reads. This sample has fewer than 60,000 distinct CDR3 sequences, with roughly 21% found just once. Their cognate antigens are unknown. The starting material was CD8+ T cells from cultured PBMCs, obtained from culture after CMV antigen stimulation. Receptors originate from a human donor in good health (CMV status not recorded). Some clones in this sample may be carry-over from other donors' samples.

The table lists this clonotype with a few counts. This rearrangement joins TRBV4-2 to TRBJ2-3; D unresolved. The CDR3 extends over 15 amino acids. CDR1 is LGHNA, CDR2 YNFKEQ, per germline. The ends were cut back, 4 bases at V and 3 bases at J, with 14 bases in the middle. The CDR3 protein is CASSLPRSGTDTQYF. In DNA form, the CDR3 reads TGTGCCAGCAGCCTTCCTCGTTCGGGTACAGATACGCAGTATTTT.

V is TRBV6-2 or TRBV6-3 and J is TRBJ2-1; D is tentatively TRBD1 or TRBD2 (6 bases each). CDR1 is MNHEY, CDR2 SVGEGT, per germline. V was pared by 7 bases and J by 4 bases, with 17 bases between. The CDR3 length is 15 residues. CDR3 residues: CASTPQGGLYNEQFF. CDR3 sequence (DNA): TGTGCCAGCACTCCCCAAGGGGGACTTTACAATGAGCAGTTCTTC.

The genes are TRBV27 and TRBJ2-1, with 7 bases matching TRBD1. The CDR3 sequence is 15 residues long. Germline loops: CDR1 MNHEY, CDR2 SMNVEV (reference sequence). J lost 2 bases, V lost 7 bases, and 8 bases had no gene match. CDR3 residues: CASKPRDRAYNEQFF. The CDR3 DNA reads TGTGCCAGCAAACCCCGGGACAGAGCCTACAATGAGCAGTTCTTC.

The rearrangement uses TRBV19 and TRBJ2-7, with D maybe TRBD2 (6 bases). The germline gives CDR1 LNHDA, CDR2 SQIVND (reference sequence). Trimming pared 4 bases from V and 6 bases from J, leaving 25 bases between. The CDR3 has 17 residues. The CDR3 DNA reads TGTGCCAGTAGTACCCGCTTCCTGGAGCGGGCATCTGCCGAGCAGTACTTC. The encoded protein is CASSTRFLERASAEQYF. The full variable domain, rest sourced from reference TRBV19 and TRBJ2-7, is DGGITQSPKYLFRKEGQNVTLSCEQNLNHDAMYWYRQDPGQGLRLIYYSQIVNDFQKGDIAEGYSVSREKKESFPLTVTSAQKNPTAFYLCASSTRFLERASAEQYFGPGTRLTVT.

The chain combines TRBV7-8 with TRBJ2-1; the match to TRBD1 covers 11 bases. There are 14 residues in the CDR3. The V segment lost 11 bases and the J segment 9 bases; nucleotides outside the gene matches: 12. CDR1 is SGHVS, CDR2 FQNEAQ, per germline. CDR3 DNA: TGTGCCTGCCTCACGGGACAGGGGGTTGGTGAGCAGTTCTTC. This encodes CACLTGQGVGEQFF. Together with reference TRBV7-8 and TRBJ2-1, the CDR3 gives the full variable domain: GAGVSQSPRYKVAKRGQDVALRCDPISGHVSLFWYQQALGQGPEFLTYFQNEAQLDKSGLPSDRFFAERPEGSVSTLKIQRTQQEDSAVYLCACLTGQGVGEQFFGPGTRLTVL.

This clonotype has a count of ten or more. This chain links TRBV27 with TRBJ1-1, with D possibly being TRBD1 (6 bases). This CDR3 contains 13 residues. Germline V gene lookup returns CDR1 MNHEY and CDR2 SMNVEV (reference sequence). Trimming removed 6 bases from V and 1 base from J, with 9 bases in between. CDR3: CASRQGENTEAFF. In DNA, the CDR3 is TGTGCCAGCAGACAGGGAGAGAACACTGAAGCTTTCTTT.

The rearrangement uses TRBV11-1 and TRBJ2-3; 12 bases line up with TRBD2. The V and J ends lost 5 bases and 4 bases, in that order; junction bases with no gene match: 7. The CDR3 spans 16 residues. Germline-derived CDR1 and CDR2 are SGHAT and FQDESV (reference sequence). As DNA, the CDR3 is TGTGCCAGCAGCGTCCCGACTAGCGGGGGCTCAGATACGCAGTATTTT. Its protein is CASSVPTSGGSDTQYF.

The rearrangement uses TRBV11-2 and TRBJ2-3, with D possibly being TRBD1 (6 bases). In germline, CDR1 is SGHAT, CDR2 FQNNGV. Trimming removed 1 base from V and 15 bases from J, with 17 bases in between. CDR3 size: 13 residues. The CDR3 region has the DNA TGTGCCAGCAGCTTAGTCTTGGACAGACGTCAATATTTT. As protein: CASSLVLDRRQYF.

The chain joins TRBV27 to TRBJ1-5, with a tentative D call TRBD1 (6 bases). V was cut by 8 bases and J by 7 bases, with 21 bases left in between. The CDR3 covers 15 residues. Germline CDR1 MNHEY, CDR2 SMNVEV (reference sequence). CDR3 DNA: TGTGCCAGCCGACCCGGCGGGGGGGCGAGGCAGCCCCAGCATTTT. Translating it yields CASRPGGGARQPQHF.

This clonotype was seen only a few times. The chain employs TRBV28 and TRBJ2-7; D perhaps matches TRBD2 (5 bases). The CDR3 length is 11 residues. V gave up 11 bases and J gave up 4 bases, with 12 bases separating them. Germline CDR1 reads MDHEN; CDR2 reads SYDVKM. Written as DNA, the CDR3 is TGTGCCGCGGGTGTAGCTTACGAGCAGTACTTC. Protein: CAAGVAYEQYF. Full variable domain (remainder filled in from reference TRBV28 and TRBJ2-7): DVKVTQSSRYLVKRTGEKVFLECVQDMDHENMFWYRQDPGLGLRLIYFSYDVKMKEKGDIPEGYSVSREKKERFSLILESASTNQTSMYLCAAGVAYEQYFGPGTRLTVT.

V gene TRBV2 combines with J gene TRBJ2-1; 8 bases map to TRBD1. Losses at the gene ends were 6 bases for V and 2 bases for J; bases not matched to a gene: 12. This CDR3 has 17 amino acids. The germline V gene encodes CDR1 SNHLY and CDR2 FYNNEI. CDR3 DNA sequence: TGTGCCAGCAGGCCAGGGAGGACAGGGCCACCCTACAATGAGCAGTTCTTC. Its protein is CASRPGRTGPPYNEQFF.

The V gene is TRBV7-6, the J gene TRBJ2-2; 9 nucleotides match TRBD1. The J segment lost 6 bases and the V segment lost 2 bases, leaving 10 bases of the junction unmatched. The CDR3 totals 17 residues. Per the germline V gene, CDR1 is SGHVS and CDR2 is FNYEAQ. The CDR3 reads CASSLRVGQGVAGELFF. The CDR3 nucleotides read TGTGCCAGCAGCTTAAGAGTGGGACAGGGAGTTGCCGGGGAGCTGTTTTTT.

This sequence joins TRBV7-2 and TRBJ2-7; D is uncertain. Germline loops: CDR1 SGHTA, CDR2 FQGNSA. The CDR3 is 14 amino acids. Trimming pared 3 bases from V and 3 bases from J, leaving 12 bases between. This CDR3 is CASSFPNSGYEQYF. CDR3 sequence (DNA): TGTGCCAGCAGCTTCCCGAACTCGGGCTACGAGCAGTACTTC.

This clonotype occurred many times. The chain couples TRBV7-2 to TRBJ2-5; either TRBD1 or TRBD2 may supply D (5 bases each). The V gene's germline CDR1 is SGHTA and CDR2 FQGNSA. There are 15 residues in the CDR3. The V gene lost 3 bases and the J gene lost 5 bases, with 16 bases spanning the gap. The CDR3 spells CASSFNKGSGETQYF. The DNA for the CDR3 is TGTGCCAGCAGCTTTAATAAGGGGAGTGGGGAGACCCAGTACTTC.

A few counts support this clonotype. The chain carries TRBV6-5 and TRBJ2-7, with D unclear. The V gene's germline CDR1 is MNHEY and CDR2 SVGAGI. There are 15 residues in the CDR3. The V end was cut by 0 bases, the J end by 1 base, with 10 bases between. CDR3 sequence reads: CASSYSSGRSYEQYF. CDR3 DNA: TGTGCCAGCAGTTACTCGTCGGGCCGATCCTACGAGCAGTACTTC.

The chain joins TRBV7-3 to TRBJ2-7; 10 nucleotides line up with TRBD1. In germline, CDR1 is SGHTA, CDR2 FQGTGA. Trimming removed 4 bases from V and 4 bases from J; junction bases left unmatched: 4. The CDR3 loop spans 14 amino acids. The CDR3 nucleotides read TGTGCCAGCAGCTCCCCGGGACAGGGGTACGAGCAGTACTTC. Amino acid sequence: CASSSPGQGYEQYF.

This clonotype has only a few counts. The rearrangement joins TRBV7-8 to TRBJ1-2, with 10 positions matching TRBD1. The CDR3 is 15 residues long. Germline CDR1 reads SGHVS; CDR2 reads FQNEAQ. Trimming at V came to 5 bases and at J to 3 bases, leaving 6 bases not matched to a gene. The CDR3 DNA follows: TGTGCCAGCAGCGACGGGACAGGGGTACACTATGGCTACACCTTC. Translating it yields CASSDGTGVHYGYTF.

This clonotype has a handful of counts. The rearrangement links TRBV27 to TRBJ2-6; TRBD1 aligns across 8 bases. Trimming at V came to 7 bases and at J to 4 bases, leaving 3 bases not matched to a gene. The CDR3 sequence is 14 residues long. CDR1 MNHEY and CDR2 SMNVEV come from the germline V gene (reference sequence). CDR3 nucleotides: TGTGCCAGCAAGACAGGGGCGGGGGCCAACGTCCTGACTTTC. Translating gives CASKTGAGANVLTF.

In its sample, this clonotype was seen a few times. V usage is TRBV10-2 and J usage is TRBJ2-7; TRBD2 matches at 7 bases. Trimming cost V 4 bases and J 4 bases; bases outside gene matches: 4. The CDR3 spans 13 residues. Germline CDR1 WSHSY, CDR2 SAAADI. CDR3 nucleotides: TGCGCCAGCAGTGTTGGCGGGGGTTACGAGCAGTACTTC. Residues: CASSVGGGYEQYF.